The rows below give T cell receptor beta chains drawn from one sample of a study of PD-L1 blockade in urothelial cancer. Data came from immunoSEQ multiplex PCR; TCRdb stores just in-frame clones and leaves some out. The sample lists roughly 87,000 clones, around 90% occurring once. The source material was PBMCs, sampled around atezolizumab (anti-PD-L1) treatment. Source of these receptors: a woman aged 70-85 years with urothelial cancer. Both conserved end residues are part of each CDR3. The D gene is left open where the match is weak. Clone size, where shown, is once, few, many, or a class for clones that have expanded.

j_call cdr3_length v_call clone_size d_call cdr3_aa cdr3_nt
TRBJ2-1 16 TRBV6-6 - - CASSYSALSSYNEQFF TGTGCCAGCAGTTACTCAGCGTTGAGCTCCTACAATGAGCAGTTCTTC
TRBJ1-1 13 TRBV11-3 - - CASSHRDITEAFF TGTGCCAGCAGCCACCGGGACATCACTGAAGCTTTCTTT
TRBJ2-2 15 TRBV5-1 - - CASSSAPPGSGELFF TGCGCCAGCAGTTCAGCTCCCCCAGGTTCCGGGGAGCTGTTTTTT
TRBJ2-3 17 TRBV5-1 once - CASSLGNGRGTTDTQYF TGCGCCAGCAGCTTGGGGAATGGACGGGGGACCACAGATACGCAGTATTTT
TRBJ1-1 14 TRBV30 - - CAWSVIGTGNEAFF TGTGCCTGGAGTGTAATTGGTACGGGGAATGAAGCTTTCTTT
TRBJ2-7 16 TRBV28 - - CASSRGDTSVSYEQYF TGTGCCAGCAGTAGGGGGGATACTAGCGTTTCCTACGAGCAGTACTTC
TRBJ2-3 15 TRBV2 - TRBD1 CASSESRGRTDTQYF TGTGCCAGCAGTGAATCCAGGGGGCGCACAGATACGCAGTATTTT
TRBJ2-3 14 TRBV7-2 - - CASSLGLDTDTQYF TGTGCCAGCAGCTTAGGACTAGACACAGATACGCAGTATTTT
TRBJ1-2 15 TRBV10-3 once TRBD1 CAIGQGAQSGYGYTF TGTGCCATCGGACAGGGGGCGCAAAGCGGCTATGGCTACACCTTC
TRBJ2-1 15 TRBV5-5 - - CASSLVPPWGGEQFF TGTGCCAGCAGCTTGGTTCCACCTTGGGGAGGTGAGCAGTTCTTC
TRBJ2-2 15 TRBV5-6 - TRBD2 CASSGIAGRTGELFF TGTGCCAGCAGCGGAATAGCGGGGAGGACCGGGGAGCTGTTTTTT
TRBJ2-1 14 TRBV25-1 - - CASSEQIRYNEQFF TGTGCCAGCAGTGAGCAGATCCGTTACAATGAGCAGTTCTTC
TRBJ2-2 17 TRBV5-1 - - CASSRMPGQPNTGELFF TGCGCCAGCAGCCGCATGCCCGGACAGCCGAACACCGGGGAGCTGTTTTTT
TRBJ1-4 16 TRBV7-9 - TRBD1 CASKPGQGGVNEKLFF TGTGCCAGCAAACCGGGACAGGGTGGTGTAAATGAAAAACTGTTTTTT
TRBJ1-2 14 TRBV7-2 - - CASSLVGGFDGYTF TGTGCCAGCAGCTTAGTAGGGGGTTTTGATGGCTACACCTTC
TRBJ2-2 16 TRBV27 - - CASSPQGLDGTGELFF TGTGCCAGCAGTCCCCAGGGTCTTGACGGGACCGGGGAGCTGTTTTTT
TRBJ2-7 14 TRBV7-6 many TRBD1 CASSLEDRTYEQYF TGTGCCAGCAGCTTAGAGGACAGGACCTACGAGCAGTACTTC
TRBJ1-5 16 TRBV19 - TRBD1 CASRDRVARGNQPQHF TGTGCCAGCCGGGACAGGGTGGCCCGAGGCAATCAGCCCCAGCATTTT
TRBJ1-5 12 TRBV7-9 - - CASSLRHQPQHF TGTGCCAGCAGCTTAAGACACCAGCCCCAGCATTTT
TRBJ2-7 16 TRBV7-8 once TRBD2 CASSVTSGGASLEQYF TGTGCCAGCAGCGTCACTAGCGGGGGGGCCTCCTTGGAGCAGTACTTC
TRBJ1-3 17 TRBV30 - - CAWSLAGQGGDGNTIYF TGTGCCTGGAGCCTGGCTGGGCAGGGTGGTGACGGAAACACCATATATTTT
TRBJ1-1 14 TRBV4-3 - - CASSQAEGNTEAFF TGCGCCAGCAGCCAAGCAGAGGGGAACACTGAAGCTTTCTTT
TRBJ2-7 14 TRBV9 - TRBD1 CASSVGQGTYEQYF TGTGCCAGCAGCGTGGGACAGGGAACCTACGAGCAGTACTTC
TRBJ1-5 16 TRBV2 few TRBD1 CASSEALRTGGQPQHF TGTGCCAGCAGTGAAGCGCTTCGGACAGGGGGTCAGCCCCAGCATTTT
TRBJ2-1 14 TRBV10-3 - TRBD1 CAIRQDRGDNEQFF TGTGCCATCAGGCAGGACAGGGGGGACAATGAGCAGTTCTTC
TRBJ2-4 13 TRBV19 - - CASSIAGSGIQYF TGTGCCAGTAGTATAGCAGGGTCGGGCATTCAGTACTTC
TRBJ2-1 16 TRBV27 - TRBD2 CASRAGILAVYNEQFF TGTGCCAGCAGAGCAGGGATACTAGCGGTCTACAATGAGCAGTTCTTC
TRBJ2-5 19 TRBV28 - - CASSLFAGRPAVGDWAQYF TGTGCCAGCAGTTTATTCGCCGGGAGACCCGCAGTAGGGGACTGGGCCCAGTACTTC
TRBJ1-1 15 TRBV28 - - CASSGGGGMSGEAFF TGTGCCAGCAGTGGCGGGGGGGGTATGTCGGGTGAAGCTTTCTTT
TRBJ2-5 16 TRBV11-1 few TRBD2 CASSRWTSGREETQYF TGTGCCAGCAGCCGCTGGACTAGCGGAAGGGAAGAGACCCAGTACTTC
TRBJ1-1 16 TRBV7-9 - - CASSPSRDLMDTEAFF TGTGCCAGCAGCCCATCTCGGGATTTAATGGACACTGAAGCTTTCTTT
TRBJ1-1 16 TRBV10-3 - TRBD1 CAISGYGDRGNTEAFF TGTGCCATCAGTGGGTACGGGGACAGGGGGAACACTGAAGCTTTCTTT
TRBJ2-1 14 TRBV5-1 - - CASSHGTAGDEQFF TGCGCCAGCAGCCATGGGACAGCGGGCGATGAGCAGTTCTTC
TRBJ1-2 15 TRBV9 - TRBD1 CASSAHRGSNYGYTF TGTGCCAGCAGCGCTCACAGGGGTTCTAACTATGGCTACACCTTC
TRBJ1-1 13 TRBV7-2 - - CASSYYGNTEAFF TGTGCCAGCAGCTACTACGGGAACACTGAAGCTTTCTTT
TRBJ2-1 15 TRBV11-3 - - CASSQGGNSHNEQFF TGTGCCAGCAGCCAGGGCGGGAATTCACACAATGAGCAGTTCTTC
TRBJ1-2 14 TRBV10-2 once - CASSEWASNYGYTF TGCGCCAGCAGTGAGTGGGCCTCCAACTATGGCTACACCTTC
TRBJ1-5 15 TRBV6-1 - TRBD1 CASSEFEGGEQPQHF TGTGCCAGCAGTGAATTTGAAGGGGGCGAACAGCCCCAGCATTTT
TRBJ2-7 15 TRBV6-5 - TRBD1 CASSPTRDRGLEQYF TGTGCCAGCAGTCCCACGCGGGACAGGGGCCTTGAGCAGTACTTC
TRBJ1-1 13 TRBV18 - - CASSTQENTEAFF TGTGCCAGCTCGACACAGGAGAACACTGAAGCTTTCTTT
TRBJ2-1 16 TRBV4-3 - - CASSRTPTLAYNEQFF TGCGCCAGCAGCCGTACTCCGACGCTAGCTTACAATGAGCAGTTCTTC
TRBJ2-1 17 TRBV29-1 - TRBD2 CSVEDTGTSPSYNEQFF TGCAGCGTTGAAGACACCGGGACTAGCCCCTCCTACAATGAGCAGTTCTTC
TRBJ1-5 13 TRBV7-9 - - CASSLAQNQPQHF TGTGCCAGCAGCTTAGCTCAGAATCAGCCCCAGCATTTT
TRBJ1-2 16 TRBV7-2 - TRBD1 CASSLTGTGVIYGYTF TGTGCCAGCAGCTTAACCGGGACAGGGGTTATCTATGGCTACACCTTC